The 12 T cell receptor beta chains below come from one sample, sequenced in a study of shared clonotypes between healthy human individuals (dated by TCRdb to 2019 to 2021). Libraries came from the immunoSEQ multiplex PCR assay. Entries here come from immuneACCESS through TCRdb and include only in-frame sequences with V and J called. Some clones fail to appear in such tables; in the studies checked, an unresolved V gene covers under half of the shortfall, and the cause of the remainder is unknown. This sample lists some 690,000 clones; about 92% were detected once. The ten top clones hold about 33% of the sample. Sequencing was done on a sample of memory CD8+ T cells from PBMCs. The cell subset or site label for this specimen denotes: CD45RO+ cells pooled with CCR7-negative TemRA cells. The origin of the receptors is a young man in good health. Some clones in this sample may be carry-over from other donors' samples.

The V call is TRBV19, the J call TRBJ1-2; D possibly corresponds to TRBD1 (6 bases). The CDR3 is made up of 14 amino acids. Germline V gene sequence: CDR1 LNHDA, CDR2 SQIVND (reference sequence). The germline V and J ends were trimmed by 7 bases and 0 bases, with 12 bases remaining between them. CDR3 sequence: CASTQGPTNYGYTF. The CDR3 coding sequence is TGTGCCAGTACCCAGGGGCCCACTAACTATGGCTACACCTTC.

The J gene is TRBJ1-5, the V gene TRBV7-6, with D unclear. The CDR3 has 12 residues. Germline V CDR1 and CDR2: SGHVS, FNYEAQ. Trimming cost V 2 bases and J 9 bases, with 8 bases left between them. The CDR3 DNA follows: TGTGCCAGCAGCTTACAGGCCGGGCCCCAGCATTTT. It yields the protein CASSLQAGPQHF.

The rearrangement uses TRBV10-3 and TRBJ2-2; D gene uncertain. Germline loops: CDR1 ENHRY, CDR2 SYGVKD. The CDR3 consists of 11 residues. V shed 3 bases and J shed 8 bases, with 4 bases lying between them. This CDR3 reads CAISDRGELFF. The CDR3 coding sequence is TGTGCCATCAGTGATCGGGGGGAGCTGTTTTTT.

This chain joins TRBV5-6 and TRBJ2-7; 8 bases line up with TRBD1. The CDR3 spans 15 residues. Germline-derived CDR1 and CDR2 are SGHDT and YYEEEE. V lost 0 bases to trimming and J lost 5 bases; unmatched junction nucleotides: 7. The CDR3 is CASSLGGQGRHEQYF. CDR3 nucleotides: TGTGCCAGCAGCTTGGGTGGACAGGGTAGACACGAGCAGTACTTC.

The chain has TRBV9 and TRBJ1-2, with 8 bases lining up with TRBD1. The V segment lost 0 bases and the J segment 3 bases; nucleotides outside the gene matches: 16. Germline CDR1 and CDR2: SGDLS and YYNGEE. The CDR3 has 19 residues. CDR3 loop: CASSVGQSLTGEWDYGYTF. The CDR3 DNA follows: TGTGCCAGCAGCGTAGGCCAATCTTTGACAGGGGAGTGGGACTATGGCTACACCTTC.

This chain's CDR3 is CASSDSDEQFF. The DNA for the CDR3 is TGTGCCAGCAGTGACTCGGATGAGCAGTTCTTC. The J gene is TRBJ2-1, the V gene TRBV6-4; D not certain. V was cut by 0 bases and J by 8 bases, with 2 bases left in between. The germline V gene has CDR1 MRHNA and CDR2 SNTAGT. The CDR3 is 11 amino acids.

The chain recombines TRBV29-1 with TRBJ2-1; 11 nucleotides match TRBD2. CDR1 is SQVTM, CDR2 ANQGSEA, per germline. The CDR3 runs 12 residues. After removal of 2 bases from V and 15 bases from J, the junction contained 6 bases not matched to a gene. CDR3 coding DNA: TGCAGCGTTGAACGACTAGCGGGATGCGGGTTCTTC. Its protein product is CSVERLAGCGFF.

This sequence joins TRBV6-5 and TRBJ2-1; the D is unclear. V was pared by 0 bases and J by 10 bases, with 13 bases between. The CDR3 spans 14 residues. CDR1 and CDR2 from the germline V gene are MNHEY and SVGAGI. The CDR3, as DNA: TGTGCCAGCAGTTACTCCCCCGAGTTTACCGAGCAGTTCTTC. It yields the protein CASSYSPEFTEQFF.

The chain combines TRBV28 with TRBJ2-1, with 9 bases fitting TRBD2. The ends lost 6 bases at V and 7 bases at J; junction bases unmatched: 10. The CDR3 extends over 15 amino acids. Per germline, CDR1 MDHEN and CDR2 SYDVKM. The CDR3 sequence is CASSLAGNRRNEQFF. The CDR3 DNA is TGTGCCAGCAGCCTAGCGGGAAACCGGAGGAATGAGCAGTTCTTC.

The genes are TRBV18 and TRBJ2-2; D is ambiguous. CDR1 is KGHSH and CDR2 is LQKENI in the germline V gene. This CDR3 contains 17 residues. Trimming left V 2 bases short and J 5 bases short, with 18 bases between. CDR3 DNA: TGTGCCAGCTCACCATCAATGGCCGGGCCCCCGACCGGGGAGCTGTTTTTT. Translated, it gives CASSPSMAGPPTGELFF. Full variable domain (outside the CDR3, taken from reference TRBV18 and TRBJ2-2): NAGVMQNPRHLVRRRGQEARLRCSPMKGHSHVYWYRQLPEEGLKFMVYLQKENIIDESGMPKERFSAEFPKEGPSILRIQQVVRGDSAAYFCASSPSMAGPPTGELFFGEGSRLTVL.

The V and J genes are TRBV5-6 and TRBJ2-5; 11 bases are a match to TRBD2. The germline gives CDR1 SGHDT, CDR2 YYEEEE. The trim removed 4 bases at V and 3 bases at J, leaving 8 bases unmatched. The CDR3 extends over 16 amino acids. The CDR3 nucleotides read TGTGCCAGCAGCCTCAAAACGGGACTAGCGGAAGAGACCCAGTACTTC. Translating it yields CASSLKTGLAEETQYF.

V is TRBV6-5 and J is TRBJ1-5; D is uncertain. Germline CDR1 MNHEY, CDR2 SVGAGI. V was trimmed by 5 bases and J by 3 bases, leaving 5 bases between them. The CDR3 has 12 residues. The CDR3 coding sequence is TGTGCCAGCAGTCCATACAATCAGCCCCAGCATTTT. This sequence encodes CASSPYNQPQHF.